This T cell receptor beta chain originates from a study of beta chain features in type 1 diabetes (dated by TCRdb to 2017 to 2018). In the study overall: No differences in mean age, gender distribution, total cell number or subset yield were found between patients and healthy donors. A total of 90 million to 120 million sorted cells were examined across all samples, and a strong correlation was observed between cell number per subset and RNA yield. Naive and central memory subsets were obtained from all 30 or so donors, but regulatory and stem cell-like memory subsets were isolated from only 8 patients and roughly 8 healthy donors. In the study, recently diagnosed type 1 diabetes patients and matched healthy donors were compared on the TCRB repertoires of their sorted circulating CD4+ T cell subsets.

All of the isolated RNA was reverse transcribed with the High Capacity cDNA Reverse Transcription Kit, so expressed TCRB transcripts were sequenced. Naive, central memory and regulatory T cell samples underwent deep immunoSEQ sequencing, averaging approximately 3.3 million total reads per sample. Sorted cells were lysed in RLT buffer and RNA was extracted with DNase-treated RNeasy Micro or Mini kits, depending on cell number. To prevent cross-contamination, each cell subset was processed individually, whereas patient and healthy donor samples were processed jointly. The immunoSEQ multiplex PCR was used to amplify TCRB sequences from cDNA, generating 87-bp fragments that spanned the CDR3 region. Sequencing of the amplicons was done on the Illumina HiSeq platform. Under the source paper's analysis protocol: PCR bias was corrected computationally using synthetic template baselines, and reads within Hamming distance 2 were collapsed, with unmergeable singletons discarded. Reads were aligned against IMGT to assign V, D and J genes, CDR3 length and insertions or deletions at six rearrangement sites. Within each subset, clonotype counts were normalized to sorted cell number, and only after that were true diversity and Gini coefficients computed with the tcR R package. Repertoire sharing was quantified using the overlap coefficient calculated on TCRB nucleotide sequences. Out-of-frame TCRB sequences from naive cells were analyzed as a proxy for the pre-selection repertoire. Drawn from immuneACCESS, this table holds only the in-frame rearrangements with V and J called that TCRdb kept. Clones are partly lost; checked studies trace under half to an unresolved V gene and leave the rest unexplained. That table supplies the V and J calls and clone size; D and trimming were determined from the DNA. This sample gives approximately 300,000 clones in total; 11% of them show up just once. About 0.015% of the sample belongs to the ten largest clones.

CDR1 and CDR2 are drawn from the germline V gene (reference sequence): SEHNR, FQNEAQ. V is reduced by 6 bases and J by 1 base, leaving a spacing of 19 bases between them. Measured from the cysteine to the phenylalanine, the CDR3 is 17 residues long. Only CDR3 DNA is held: 51 bases, read in frame from base 1. The investigation overall reported the following: Shorter templates might be favored by PCR, yet because patient and control samples were amplified and corrected together, any such skew would affect both groups equally. A moderate but significant shortening of TCRB CDR3 length was observed in type 1 diabetes patients in all four CD4+ subsets. HLA sub-analyses involved small numbers of individuals, so any influence of HLA type on TCRB rearrangement remained unresolved. Naive, central memory and regulatory TCRB repertoires appeared more similar among patients than among healthy donors. Fewer insertions and more nucleotide deletions at VDJ recombination sites were observed in patients with type 1 diabetes, implying thymic rearrangement abnormalities. Because cDNA was sequenced instead of genomic DNA, highly expressing activated cells could be over-represented, though the groups showed no difference in activation or CD3 levels.

This clone was seen a handful of times. No antigen is known for it. No base quality information exists; no much larger clone differs at one position. From each donor, a single peripheral blood sample of around 120 mL on average was drawn into heparinised tubes. A BD FACSAria II was used to sort naive, central memory, regulatory and stem cell-like memory CD4+ T cells with a panel that included CD45RO, CCR7, CD25, CD127, CD95 and CD27. All sorted populations exceeded 98% purity. Right away, PBMCs were isolated by Lymphoprep density gradient centrifugation and were stained directly, with no culture step. So that batch effects would be minimized, each experiment stained and sorted samples in pairs, pairing one healthy donor with one patient.

The receptor comes from a woman aged 25 to 39 in good health. The rearranged chain carries TRBV7-9 and TRBJ1-5; a tentative D call is TRBD1 (6 bases match). The sequencing sample was made of naive CD4+ T cells from blood. The sample's cell subset or site label, in plain terms: true naive CD4+ T cells. CDR3 region: CASSTLSGAVSNQPQHF. At the DNA level, the sequence is TGTGCCAGCAGTACGTTGTCAGGGGCGGTAAGCAATCAGCCCCAGCATTTT.